A selection of T cell receptor beta chains follows, all from one sample in a study of T cells in Graves' hyperthyroidism and ophthalmopathy. One entry per CDR3 protein, called by TCRdb with MiXCR from the multiplex PCR reads. The repertoire holds some 770,000 distinct CDR3 sequences, with approximately 16% as singletons. Sequencing used blood. These TCRs come from a man younger than 30 with Graves' hyperthyroidism. CDR3s include the opening cysteine and the closing phenylalanine or tryptophan. A D gene is named only where the DNA matches it firmly. Clone size is not always given. Where it is, it says once, few, many or a class for expanded clones.

D	V	size	J	CDR3	DNA
NA	TRBV28	few	TRBJ2-3	CASSLSHSDTQYF	TGTGCCAGCAGTCTAAGCCACTCAGATACGCAGTATTTT
TRBD2	TRBV20-1	many	TRBJ2-7	CSARRREVPDPEQYF	TGCAGTGCTAGGCGGCGGGAGGTCCCCGACCCTGAGCAGTACTTC
TRBD2	TRBV5-1	NA	TRBJ2-3	CASTLLADFSTDTQYF	TGCGCCAGCACCCTACTAGCGGATTTTAGCACAGATACGCAGTATTTT
TRBD2	TRBV12-3/TRBV12-4	many	TRBJ2-1	CASSHPLAGSYNEQFF	TGTGCCAGCAGCCATCCCCTAGCGGGCTCCTACAATGAGCAGTTCTTC
NA	TRBV7-8	many	TRBJ2-7	CASRTRGGYEQYF	TGTGCCAGCAGGACGAGAGGGGGCTACGAGCAGTACTTC
NA	TRBV20-1	few	TRBJ2-7	CSARWALLRDEQYF	TGCAGTGCTAGGTGGGCGCTACTAAGGGACGAGCAGTACTTC
TRBD1	TRBV27	NA	TRBJ1-2	CASRDRAGYTF	TGTGCCAGCAGGGACAGGGCTGGCTACACCTTC
NA	TRBV28	many	TRBJ2-1	CASSFGTRYNEQFF	TGTGCCAGCAGCTTCGGGACCCGCTACAATGAGCAGTTCTTC
NA	TRBV28	once	TRBJ1-2	CASSFYGRGLHYTF	TGTGCCAGCAGTTTCTATGGCAGGGGCCTACACTACACCTTC
TRBD1	TRBV2	many	TRBJ2-3	CASSARGRSSTDTQYF	TGTGCCAGCAGCGCCAGGGGGCGTAGTAGCACAGATACGCAGTATTTT
NA	TRBV20-1	few	TRBJ2-3	CSAPNRKDTQYF	TGCAGTGCTCCCAATCGGAAAGATACGCAGTATTTT
TRBD2	TRBV7-9	few	TRBJ2-2	CASSMTSGREYTGELFF	TGTGCCAGCAGCATGACTAGCGGGAGGGAATACACCGGGGAGCTGTTTTTT
NA	TRBV7-9	many	TRBJ2-7	CASSLSSGAQEQYF	TGTGCCAGCAGCTTAAGCTCAGGGGCGCAAGAGCAGTACTTC
TRBD2	TRBV6-2/TRBV6-3	many	TRBJ2-7	CASSLAGSYYEQYF	TGTGCCAGCAGTCTAGCGGGAAGTTACTACGAGCAGTACTTC
TRBD2	TRBV7-9	NA	TRBJ2-1	CASSLGLAGGTYNEQFF	TGTGCCAGCAGCTTAGGGCTAGCGGGAGGCACCTACAATGAGCAGTTCTTC
NA	TRBV7-3	few	TRBJ2-3	CASSPNRRTDTQYF	TGTGCCAGCAGCCCTAACCGGCGTACAGATACGCAGTATTTT
TRBD1	TRBV5-1	many	TRBJ2-1	CASSPPTGASYNEQFF	TGCGCCAGCAGCCCTCCGACAGGGGCCTCCTACAATGAGCAGTTCTTC
TRBD1	TRBV7-8	NA	TRBJ2-2	CASSLVEGQGRAGELFF	TGTGCCAGCAGCTTAGTGGAAGGACAGGGTAGGGCCGGGGAGCTGTTTTTT
NA	TRBV15	NA	TRBJ2-3	CATSRLIMGVTDTQYF	TGTGCCACCAGCAGACTCATTATGGGGGTCACAGATACGCAGTATTTT
NA	TRBV3-1	few	TRBJ2-4	CASSPRGSPGSAKNIQYF	TGTGCCAGCAGCCCACGAGGCTCACCTGGATCAGCCAAAAACATTCAGTACTTC
NA	TRBV15	NA	TRBJ1-5	CATSRGMASNQPQHF	TGTGCCACCAGCAGAGGTATGGCTAGCAATCAGCCCCAGCATTTT
NA	TRBV6-2/TRBV6-3	NA	TRBJ2-2	CASSLRLTGELFF	TGTGCCAGCAGTCTACGTCTCACCGGGGAGCTGTTTTTT
NA	TRBV2	NA	TRBJ2-1	CASKSLNEQFF	TGTGCCAGCAAGAGCCTCAATGAGCAGTTCTTC
NA	TRBV6-1	many	TRBJ1-2	CASRQWDGYTF	TGTGCCAGCAGACAATGGGATGGCTACACCTTC
NA	TRBV30	many	TRBJ2-7	CAWSVSDGLEQYF	TGTGCCTGGAGTGTTTCTGACGGGCTGGAGCAGTACTTC
NA	TRBV28	NA	TRBJ2-7	CASSFVRSSYEQYF	TGTGCCAGCAGTTTCGTGAGGAGCTCCTACGAGCAGTACTTC
NA	TRBV28	NA	TRBJ2-7	CASGPGQSHSYEQYF	TGTGCCAGCGGCCCCGGACAGTCCCACTCCTACGAGCAGTACTTC
NA	TRBV5-1	many	TRBJ2-1	CASSLAVRGDYNEQFF	TGCGCCAGCAGCTTGGCCGTGCGAGGGGACTACAATGAGCAGTTCTTC
NA	TRBV15	NA	TRBJ1-4	CATSRITGRERLFF	TGTGCCACCAGCAGAATCACAGGGAGGGAAAGACTGTTTTTT
TRBD1	TRBV29-1	NA	TRBJ1-1	CSVEEGTGPTEAFF	TGCAGCGTTGAAGAGGGGACAGGGCCCACTGAAGCTTTCTTT
TRBD2	TRBV30	many	TRBJ2-5	CAWSKGNAGVETQYF	TGTGCCTGGAGTAAGGGGAATGCGGGAGTGGAGACCCAGTACTTC
TRBD1	TRBV28	NA	TRBJ1-1	CATQRGPTEAFF	TGTGCCACCCAGAGGGGGCCCACTGAAGCTTTCTTT
NA	TRBV9	NA	TRBJ2-1	CASCPGSYNEQFF	TGTGCCAGCTGTCCGGGGTCCTACAATGAGCAGTTCTTC
TRBD1	TRBV2	many	TRBJ2-5	CASTLTGEETQYF	TGTGCCAGCACCCTGACAGGGGAAGAGACCCAGTACTTC
TRBD1	TRBV30	NA	TRBJ1-3	CAWSVQGQGNTIYF	TGTGCCTGGAGTGTACAGGGGCAAGGAAACACCATATATTTT
NA	TRBV6-5	NA	TRBJ2-3	CASSYSRAASTDTQYF	TGTGCCAGCAGTTACTCCCGAGCAGCGAGCACAGATACGCAGTATTTT
NA	TRBV7-9	many	TRBJ1-1	CASLPARRSRTEAFF	TGTGCCAGCCTACCCGCGAGACGATCGAGGACTGAAGCTTTCTTT
NA	TRBV19	NA	TRBJ2-1	CASSRRADDEQFF	TGTGCCAGTAGTAGGAGGGCCGACGATGAGCAGTTCTTC
NA	TRBV2	NA	TRBJ2-1	CASSEDMGNEQFF	TGTGCCAGCAGTGAAGACATGGGAAATGAGCAGTTCTTC
NA	TRBV7-9	NA	TRBJ1-2	CASSSSTVLYGYTF	TGTGCCAGCAGCTCCTCGACGGTGCTCTATGGCTACACCTTC
TRBD1	TRBV14	few	TRBJ2-6	CASRPTGQISGANVLTF	TGTGCCAGCAGACCGACAGGGCAAATCTCTGGGGCCAACGTCCTGACTTTC
NA	TRBV3-1	few	TRBJ2-7	CASSERIERSHEQYF	TGTGCCAGCAGCGAGAGGATAGAAAGGTCCCACGAGCAGTACTTC
TRBD2	TRBV6-1	few	TRBJ2-1	CASSERASGKGNEQFF	TGTGCCAGCAGTGAAAGGGCTAGCGGGAAGGGCAATGAGCAGTTCTTC
NA	TRBV2	many	TRBJ1-3	CATGTYGNTIYF	TGTGCCACCGGGACTTATGGAAACACCATATATTTT
NA	TRBV29-1	few	TRBJ2-1	CSVEDSGSSYNEQFF	TGCAGCGTTGAAGATTCGGGCAGCTCCTACAATGAGCAGTTCTTC